Below are 11 T cell receptor beta chains sequenced from a single sample in a study of blood T cell repertoires in COVID-19. Repertoires were generated with immunoSEQ multiplex PCR, while TCRdb's copy carries only in-frame clones and drops some. Counted here are 150,000 to 200,000 clones, 88% occurring once; the ten biggest clones make up roughly 5.6%. Sequencing was done on a sample of peripheral blood. Receptors originate from a man in his forties with active or convalescent COVID-19.

This chain joins TRBV11-3 and TRBJ1-1; 7 bases agree with TRBD1. Germline V gene sequence: CDR1 SGHNT, CDR2 YENEEA. With V trimmed by 5 bases and J by 2 bases, 8 bases remained unmatched. This CDR3 spans 15 amino acids. The CDR3 DNA sequence: TGTGCCAGCAGCCCACAGGGGAGCCTCAACACTGAAGCTTTCTTT. This sequence encodes CASSPQGSLNTEAFF. Full variable domain (rest looked up from reference TRBV11-3 and TRBJ1-1): EAGVVQSPRYKIIEKKQPVAFWCNPISGHNTLYWYLQNLGQGPELLIRYENEEAVDDSQLPKDRFSAERLKGVDSTLKIQPAELGDSAVYLCASSPQGSLNTEAFFGQGTRLTVV.

This chain links TRBV6-4 with TRBJ2-3; 7 nucleotides align to TRBD2. This CDR3 spans 15 amino acids. CDR1 is MRHNA and CDR2 is SNTAGT in the germline V gene. The V gene end was trimmed by 3 bases and the J gene end by 6 bases; junction bases not matched to a gene: 9. CDR3 protein: CASSESGLVADTQYF. DNA for the CDR3: TGTGCCAGCAGTGAGTCTGGACTAGTAGCCGATACGCAGTATTTT.

The rearrangement links TRBV30 to TRBJ2-6, with 7 positions matching TRBD1. From germline, CDR1 is GTSNPN and CDR2 SVGIG (reference sequence). CDR3 size: 19 residues. V lost 2 bases to trimming and J lost 0 bases; unmatched junction nucleotides: 13. The CDR3 DNA follows: TGTGCCTGGAGTCTTCGAGGGACAGTTTTCTACTCTGGGGCCAACGTCCTGACTTTC. This sequence encodes CAWSLRGTVFYSGANVLTF.

The chain employs TRBV5-1 and TRBJ1-2, with 9 bases fitting TRBD1. Per germline, CDR1 SGHRS and CDR2 YFSETQ. The CDR3 runs to 15 residues. With 3 bases clipped from V and 7 bases from J, the junction kept 10 bases outside the gene matches. This CDR3 is CASSWGQGRISGYTF. CDR3 sequence (DNA): TGCGCCAGCAGCTGGGGACAGGGTAGAATATCTGGCTACACCTTC.

The chain joins TRBV7-2 to TRBJ2-3, with TRBD1 matching 11 bases. The CDR3 contains 15 residues. CDR1 SGHTA and CDR2 FQGNSA come from the germline V gene. V gave up 4 bases and J gave up 6 bases; unmatched junction bases: 6. Here the CDR3 reads CASSSDRGRADTQYF. CDR3 coding DNA: TGTGCCAGCAGCTCGGACAGGGGGCGGGCTGATACGCAGTATTTT.

The chain is built from TRBV7-2 and TRBJ1-2; weak D call: TRBD1 (6 bases). The CDR3 is 15 amino acids. Germline-derived CDR1 and CDR2 are SGHTA and FQGNSA. Trimming removed 5 bases from V and 4 bases from J, with 17 bases in between. The CDR3: CASSRPSGQSYGYTF. The CDR3 region has the DNA TGTGCCAGCAGCCGGCCTTCGGGACAAAGCTATGGCTACACCTTC.

The chain links TRBV10-3 to TRBJ1-3; perhaps TRBD1 as D (6 bases). Looked up from germline, CDR1 is ENHRY and CDR2 is SYGVKD. This CDR3 has 16 amino acids. Trimming took 3 bases from V and 4 from J, leaving 16 bases between them. As DNA, the CDR3 is TGTGCCATCAGTGACCGAGGGGGATCTCCCGGAAACACCATATATTTT. As protein: CAISDRGGSPGNTIYF.

The rearrangement links TRBV6-1 to TRBJ2-1, with TRBD1 matching 9 bases. Per germline, CDR1 MNHNS and CDR2 SASEGT. J lost 6 bases, V lost 3 bases, and 12 bases had no gene match. This CDR3 is built from 17 residues. In DNA form, the CDR3 reads TGTGCCAGCAGTGACTTTTCCGGGACAGGGACTACCAATGAGCAGTTCTTC. This codes for CASSDFSGTGTTNEQFF.

The chain employs TRBV7-2 and TRBJ1-2, with TRBD1 matching 11 bases. Germline CDR1 reads SGHTA; CDR2 reads FQGNSA. The CDR3 is 14 amino acids. J gave up 4 bases and V 6 bases, and 4 bases lay outside the gene matches. CDR3 amino acids: CASRRTGGVYGYTF. Written as DNA, the CDR3 is TGTGCCAGCAGACGGACAGGGGGCGTCTATGGCTACACCTTC.

This sequence joins TRBV28 and TRBJ1-1; 7 nucleotides match TRBD1. The CDR3 runs to 16 residues. CDR1 is MDHEN, CDR2 SYDVKM, per germline. Trimming took 7 bases from V and 7 from J; bases not matched to a gene: 18. The DNA of the CDR3 is TGTGCCAGCACCCTGATTGGGCAGGGGGTAATAAGTGAAGCTTTCTTT. Encoded protein: CASTLIGQGVISEAFF.

The rearrangement links TRBV5-4 to TRBJ2-4; TRBD1 aligns across 11 bases. This CDR3 contains 15 residues. Germline assignment: CDR1 SGHNT and CDR2 YYREEE (reference sequence). The V segment lost 2 bases and the J segment 8 bases; nucleotides outside the gene matches: 6. The DNA of the CDR3 is TGTGCCAGCAGCTTACCGGGACAGGGGGAGGACATTCAGTACTTC. This codes for CASSLPGQGEDIQYF.